The 3 T cell receptor beta chains presented below share a single source sample, sequenced in a study of T cell responses to AZD1222 COVID-19 vaccine. TCRdb's table, derived via immunoSEQ multiplex PCR, lists solely in-frame clones and lacks some. The table records roughly 130,000 clones, 91% of them present only once. The sample consisted of peripheral blood, taken on day 0 of AZD1222 vaccination. These receptors came from an adult in good health.

The J gene is TRBJ2-5, the V gene TRBV5-1; D ambiguous. The germline gives CDR1 SGHRS, CDR2 YFSETQ. Trimming cost V 0 bases and J 1 base, with 10 bases left between them. The CDR3 loop spans 15 amino acids. Here the CDR3 reads CASSLVGDVQETQYF. CDR3 bases: TGCGCCAGCAGCTTGGTCGGAGACGTCCAAGAGACCCAGTACTTC.

The genes are TRBV4-1 and TRBJ1-1; no reliable D call. Looked up from germline, CDR1 is MGHRA and CDR2 is YSYEKL. V lost 1 base and J lost 1, with 7 bases in between. The CDR3 runs to 14 residues. The CDR3 coding sequence is TGCGCCAGCAGCCAAGGACCGAAGAACACTGAAGCTTTCTTT. Translated, it gives CASSQGPKNTEAFF.

This clone was seen only a few times. V and J are TRBV9 and TRBJ1-1, with a weak D call TRBD1 (5 bases). V was shortened by 7 bases and J by 5 bases, with 12 bases between the two germline ends. This CDR3 is built from 12 residues. Per the germline V gene, CDR1 is SGDLS and CDR2 is YYNGEE. DNA of the CDR3: TGTGCCAGCGGTGGGGGTCGAACTGAAGCTTTCTTT. It translates to CASGGGRTEAFF.